This T cell receptor (beta chain) emerged from a study of T cells in narcolepsy. The study, taken as a whole, reports: Autoreactive clonotypes reportedly recurred in blood of same and different patients, not controls.

Between the trimmed V and J ends, which lost 1 base and 2 bases, there was a span of 6 bases. This CDR3 has 14 residues. Germline loops: CDR1 LGHNA, CDR2 YSLEER. The protocol was immunoSEQ multiplex PCR, while the TCRdb copy is restricted to in-frame clones and leaves out a portion. This sample has around 30,000 clones, with about four fifths found just once. Worth noting for this clone: What it binds is unknown.

The specimen sequenced was memory (CD45RA-) CD4+ T cells from blood. This clonotype originated in a human donor in good health. The V call is TRBV4-3, the J call TRBJ1-5; D possibly corresponds to TRBD1 (6 bases). CDR3: CASSQGQGNQPQHF. The CDR3 coding sequence is TGCGCCAGCAGCCAAGGACAGGGCAATCAGCCCCAGCATTTT.